This T cell receptor beta chain was profiled in a study of neurological immune-mediated disorders. Study-wide points: The most TCR clonal expansion was seen in HTLV-1-associated myelopathy, whereas the least was seen in multiple sclerosis, below the level in healthy controls. When grouped phylogenetically, the repertoires of 18 of the 34 multiple sclerosis patients fell together in one related-CDR3 cluster, which is a possible signature.

V shed 3 bases and J shed 0 bases, with 8 bases lying between them. CDR1 and CDR2 from the germline V gene are SGHTA and FQGNSA. The CDR3 covers 14 residues. The cDNA came from 5'RACE, which used 10-nucleotide random UMIs. Each CDR3 protein gets one entry after TCRdb re-called the 5' RACE reads with MiXCR. The sample has nearly 60,000 distinct CDR3 sequences; approximately 3.1% are singletons. The unsorted libraries were made from 2 million PBMCs kept at -80 C. This clonotype appeared many times. What it binds is not known. J is TRBJ2-5 and V is TRBV7-2; D unresolved. Sample: PBMCs. The clonotype was recovered from a woman in her sixties or seventies with multiple sclerosis. The CDR3 reads CASSLQVDQETQYF. The CDR3 region has the DNA TGTGCCAGCAGCTTGCAGGTTGACCAAGAGACCCAGTACTTC.